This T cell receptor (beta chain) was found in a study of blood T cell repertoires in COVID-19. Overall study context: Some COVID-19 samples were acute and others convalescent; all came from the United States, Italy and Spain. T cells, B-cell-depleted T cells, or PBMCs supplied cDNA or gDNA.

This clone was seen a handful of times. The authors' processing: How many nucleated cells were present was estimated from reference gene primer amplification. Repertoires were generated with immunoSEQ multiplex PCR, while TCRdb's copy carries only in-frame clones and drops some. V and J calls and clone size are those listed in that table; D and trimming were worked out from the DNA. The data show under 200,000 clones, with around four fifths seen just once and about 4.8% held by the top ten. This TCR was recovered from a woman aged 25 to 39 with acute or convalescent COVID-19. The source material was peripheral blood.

This chain's CDR3 is CASSLSLAGAGEQFF. Written as DNA, the CDR3 is TGCGCCAGCAGCTTGTCGCTAGCGGGGGCCGGAGAGCAGTTCTTC. The rearrangement joins TRBV5-1 to TRBJ2-1, with 10 positions matching TRBD2. Germline-derived CDR1 and CDR2 are SGHRS and YFSETQ. CDR3 length equals 15 residues. J gave up 10 bases and V 1 base, and 8 bases lay outside the gene matches.